The T cell receptor beta chain under discussion was sequenced for a study of tumor and adjacent non-tumor tissue in lung cancer. Study information: Each sample yielded 4 million to 5 million productive TCRbeta reads on average.

Study outcomes and limitations: Normal lung showed higher cumulative top 100 clone frequency than tumor. Significantly higher TCR diversity was found in tumor than normal lung.

This sample's RNA came from whole unsorted tissue. This non-tumor lung sample came from over 3 cm beyond the tumor edge. Between August and November 2014, newly diagnosed, chemotherapy-naive lung cancer patients underwent thoracic surgery in China. Notes on this clonotype: Its target is unknown. This may be a read error, as it is one base from a much larger clone.

Germline V CDR1 and CDR2: SGHNT, YYREEE (reference sequence). The CDR3 contains 14 residues. Three rounds of nested PCR, following a modified ARM-PCR protocol, produced the TCRbeta library. TCRdb reanalysed the multiplex PCR reads using MiXCR and keeps one entry per CDR3 protein. The table records more than 45,000 distinct CDR3 sequences, 74% of them present only once. The chain combines TRBV5-4 with TRBJ1-1; D remains ambiguous. Material for sequencing was distant non-tumor lung tissue. This TCR was recovered from a woman aged 60-75 years with non-small cell lung cancer. The CDR3 region has the DNA TGTGCCAGCAACTTGTTAGGGTCCGGTAATGAAGCTTTCTTT. Translated, it gives CASNLLGSGNEAFF.